The rows below give T cell receptor beta chains drawn from one sample of a study of OX40 agonist ivuxolimab in advanced cancers. Some clones are missing from TCRdb's copy, which holds only in-frame ones; the method was immunoSEQ multiplex PCR. The sample records 40,000 or so clones, approximately 84% being singletons. This specimen was CD4+ or CD8+ T cells sorted from blood, taken in a trial of the OX40 agonist ivuxolimab. All receptors come from an adult with an advanced solid tumor such as melanoma, head and neck, liver or kidney cancer. Each CDR3 is given with its conserved first and last residue. Fields, in order: J gene, V gene, clone size, D gene, CDR3 protein, CDR3 DNA. D genes are given only for firm matches. Rows may omit the clone size; those that give it use once, few, many or a size class.

TRBJ2-7 TRBV13 NA TRBD2 CASSYGGDGYEQYF TGTGCCAGCAGCTACGGGGGGGATGGGTACGAGCAGTACTTC
TRBJ1-5 TRBV2 NA TRBD1 CASRRATGGNQPQHF TGTGCCAGCAGGAGGGCCACAGGGGGCAATCAGCCCCAGCATTTT
TRBJ2-5 TRBV4-3 NA NA CASSQDLSASSQYF TGCGCCAGCAGCCAAGACCTTTCGGCTTCGTCCCAGTACTTC
TRBJ2-1 TRBV5-1 NA NA CASRRTGTRPYNEQFF TGCGCCAGCAGAAGAACTGGGACTCGTCCTTACAATGAGCAGTTCTTC
TRBJ2-5 TRBV6-1 once TRBD2 CASSWTSGKETQYF TGTGCCAGCAGTTGGACTAGCGGGAAAGAGACCCAGTACTTC
TRBJ1-2 TRBV25-1 NA NA CASSSGLFWGYTF TGTGCCAGCAGTTCTGGACTATTTTGGGGCTACACCTTC
TRBJ2-1 TRBV5-1 NA TRBD1 CAGSLYPGGNLYNEQFF TGCGCCGGCAGCTTGTATCCAGGGGGCAACCTTTACAATGAGCAGTTCTTC
TRBJ1-2 TRBV28 NA TRBD1 CASNLNRGGGYTF TGTGCCAGCAATCTAAACAGGGGTGGCGGCTACACCTTC
TRBJ2-1 TRBV5-1 NA NA CASSLGIAVTYNEQFF TGCGCCAGCAGCTTGGGTATAGCGGTAACCTACAATGAGCAGTTCTTC
TRBJ1-2 TRBV28 NA TRBD1 CASSLQDRQIDGYTF TGTGCCAGCAGTTTACAGGACAGGCAAATAGATGGCTACACCTTC
TRBJ2-2 TRBV29-1 NA NA CSVLSGANTGELFF TGCAGCGTCCTTAGCGGCGCGAACACCGGGGAGCTGTTTTTT
TRBJ1-1 TRBV28 NA TRBD1 CASSLSPGQGGRGTEAFF TGTGCCAGCAGTTTATCCCCGGGACAGGGTGGCCGAGGCACTGAAGCTTTCTTT
TRBJ2-2 TRBV16 NA TRBD2 CASSQSAGAAGELFF TGTGCCAGCAGCCAATCGGCGGGAGCGGCCGGGGAGCTGTTTTTT
TRBJ2-7 TRBV11-3 NA NA CASSSNRDKYEQYF TGTGCCAGCAGCTCAAACAGGGATAAGTACGAGCAGTACTTC
TRBJ2-7 TRBV14 NA TRBD2 CASRSSGSSYEQYF TGTGCCAGCAGATCTAGCGGGAGCTCCTACGAGCAGTACTTC
TRBJ2-1 TRBV27 NA NA CASSLQQAGNEQFF TGTGCCAGCAGTTTACAGCAAGCCGGGAATGAGCAGTTCTTC
TRBJ1-5 TRBV19 NA NA CASPLSPGGESRNQPQHF TGTGCCAGTCCACTCTCCCCCGGGGGGGAAAGTAGAAATCAGCCCCAGCATTTT
TRBJ2-2 TRBV2 NA NA CASSEASTGELFF TGTGCCAGCAGTGAAGCTTCCACCGGGGAGCTGTTTTTT
TRBJ1-2 TRBV6-5 NA TRBD1 CASSPTGAYGYTF TGTGCCAGCAGTCCGACAGGGGCCTATGGCTACACCTTC
TRBJ1-4 TRBV4-2 NA NA CASSQNKGTVNEKLFF TGTGCCAGCAGCCAAAATAAGGGAACCGTTAATGAAAAACTGTTTTTT
TRBJ1-6 TRBV10-3 NA NA CAIGPGVNSPLHF TGTGCCATCGGCCCGGGTGTCAATTCACCCCTCCACTTT
TRBJ2-3 TRBV5-1 NA NA CASSWGTSTTTDTQYF TGCGCCAGCAGCTGGGGAACTAGCACAACGACAGATACGCAGTATTTT
TRBJ1-5 TRBV5-6 NA NA CASSLRPGQPQHF TGTGCCAGCAGCCTTCGTCCAGGTCAGCCCCAGCATTTT
TRBJ2-2 TRBV9 few TRBD2 CASSLSLSGTGELFF TGTGCCAGCAGCCTCTCTCTTAGCGGGACCGGGGAGCTGTTTTTT
TRBJ1-2 TRBV9 NA TRBD1 CASSRGQGDFNYGYTF TGTGCCAGCAGCCGAGGACAGGGGGATTTCAACTATGGCTACACCTTC
TRBJ1-1 TRBV28 NA TRBD1 CASSNEGGSNTEAFF TGTGCCAGCAGCAATGAAGGGGGCTCGAACACTGAAGCTTTCTTT
TRBJ2-3 TRBV7-9 once NA CASSLDGTDTQYF TGTGCCAGCAGCTTAGATGGCACAGATACGCAGTATTTT
TRBJ2-2 TRBV14 NA NA CASSQVQAGTGELFF TGTGCCAGCAGCCAAGTACAGGCCGGGACCGGGGAGCTGTTTTTT
TRBJ2-3 TRBV18 NA NA CASSPSTDTQYF TGTGCCAGCTCCCCTAGCACAGATACGCAGTATTTT
TRBJ1-2 TRBV18 once NA CASSHGQYGYTF TGTGCCAGCTCACACGGACAGTATGGCTACACCTTC
TRBJ2-3 TRBV9 NA NA CASSVDSNTQYF TGTGCCAGCAGCGTTGACTCTAATACGCAGTATTTT
TRBJ2-5 TRBV9 NA NA CASSVGRVGQETQYF TGTGCCAGCAGCGTAGGGCGTGTGGGCCAAGAGACCCAGTACTTC
TRBJ2-6 TRBV5-6 NA NA CASSLLGIKANVLTF TGTGCCAGCAGCTTGTTGGGTATTAAGGCCAACGTCCTGACTTTC
TRBJ2-3 TRBV28 NA NA CASTPPGGTDTQYF TGTGCCAGCACCCCCCCCGGCGGCACAGATACGCAGTATTTT
TRBJ2-7 TRBV11-2 NA NA CASSPQGGLAYEQYF TGTGCCAGCAGTCCACAGGGCGGATTGGCCTACGAGCAGTACTTC
TRBJ2-7 TRBV7-8 once TRBD2 CASSWSSGVYEQYF TGTGCCAGCAGCTGGAGTAGCGGGGTCTACGAGCAATACTTC
TRBJ2-2 TRBV6-1 few NA CASSDVSGSANTGELFF TGTGCCAGCAGTGATGTGAGTGGGAGCGCGAACACCGGGGAGCTGTTTTTT
TRBJ2-2 TRBV7-9 NA NA CASSLESGELFF TGTGCCAGCAGCTTAGAGTCCGGGGAGCTGTTTTTT
TRBJ2-2 TRBV9 NA TRBD2 CASSSQGLAYTGELFF TGTGCCAGCAGCTCCCAAGGACTAGCCTACACCGGGGAGCTGTTTTTT
TRBJ1-1 TRBV30 NA NA CAWSVGRLNTEAFF TGTGCCTGGAGTGTTGGCCGGCTCAACACTGAAGCTTTCTTT